Below are 10 T cell receptor beta chains sequenced from a single sample in a study of T-cell memory formation after mild COVID-19. TCRdb re-called the 5' RACE reads with MiXCR, one entry per CDR3 protein. The sample includes 68,000 or so distinct CDR3 sequences, about a sixth of them seen just once. The specimen sequenced was PBMCs or a T cell subset sorted from them (not recorded which). The receptors come from an adult woman who had mild COVID-19 (a few samples of this study predate the infection). Cell type and time point are not known.

The V gene is TRBV4-2, the J gene TRBJ2-2; 11 bases match TRBD2. V trimming: 0 bases; J trimming: 3 bases; junction bases outside the gene matches: 6. The CDR3 spans 18 residues. Germline V gene data show CDR1 as LGHNA and CDR2 as YNFKEQ. CDR3 DNA: TGTGCCAGCAGCCAAGACCTCTTAGCGGGGGGGTACACCGGGGAGCTGTTTTTT. Amino acid sequence: CASSQDLLAGGYTGELFF.

This clonotype has a handful of counts. V is TRBV7-9 and J is TRBJ1-2; D gene unclear. Between the trimmed V and J ends, which lost 1 base and 12 bases, there was a span of 9 bases. Germline V gene lookup returns CDR1 SEHNR and CDR2 FQNEAQ (reference sequence). The CDR3 length is 11 residues. CDR3 DNA sequence: TGTGCCAGCAGCTTAGGGGGAGAGGACACCTTC. Translating it yields CASSLGGEDTF.

The rearrangement links TRBV2 to TRBJ2-1; TRBD2 agrees at 10 bases. V trimming: 6 bases; J trimming: 4 bases; junction bases outside the gene matches: 6. CDR3 length equals 15 residues. CDR1 and CDR2 (germline): SNHLY, FYNNEI. CDR3 in amino acids: CASSASGGLYNEQFF. CDR3 in DNA: TGTGCCAGCAGCGCTAGCGGGGGCCTGTACAATGAGCAGTTCTTC.

V is TRBV2 and J is TRBJ2-1; a weak D match, TRBD2 (5 bases). There are 13 residues in the CDR3. V dropped 6 bases and J dropped 7 bases, with 13 bases sitting between them. The germline V gene encodes CDR1 SNHLY and CDR2 FYNNEI. CDR3 in amino acids: CASRIRGMNEQFF. DNA for the CDR3: TGTGCCAGCAGAATTCGGGGAATGAATGAGCAGTTCTTC. The full variable domain, with the rest looked up from reference TRBV2 and TRBJ2-1, is EPEVTQTPSHQVTQMGQEVILRCVPISNHLYFYWYRQILGQKVEFLVSFYNNEISEKSEIFDDQFSVERPDGSNFTLKIRSTKLEDSAMYFCASRIRGMNEQFFGPGTRLTVL.

The chain recombines TRBV29-1 with TRBJ2-1; D is perhaps TRBD2 (6 bases). This CDR3 comprises 15 residues. V lost 4 bases and J 7 bases, leaving 20 bases between the germline ends. Germline lookup yields CDR1 SQVTM and CDR2 ANQGSEA. The CDR3 spells CSVVGGPFVVNEQFF. In DNA, the CDR3 is TGCAGCGTTGTTGGAGGGCCTTTCGTGGTTAATGAGCAGTTCTTC.

This clonotype was counted only a few times. V is TRBV15 and J is TRBJ2-7; D unresolved. Germline V gene data show CDR1 as LNHNV and CDR2 as YYDKDF (reference sequence). CDR3 length equals 14 residues. Deletions cut 4 bases from V and 0 bases from J, with 10 bases between. The CDR3 sequence is CATSIIGHSYEQYF. Written as DNA, the CDR3 is TGTGCCACCAGCATCATCGGCCACTCCTACGAGCAGTACTTC.

The chain joins TRBV20-1 to TRBJ2-7; 7 bases are a match to TRBD1. The CDR3 has 13 residues. From germline, CDR1 is DFQATT and CDR2 SNEGSKA (reference sequence). Unmatched junction bases numbered 8, after V lost 4 bases and J lost 5 bases. The CDR3 spells CSAIEGATNEQYF. The CDR3 DNA reads TGCAGTGCTATCGAGGGGGCTACGAACGAGCAGTACTTC.

This clonotype appeared a few times. This chain connects TRBV4-3 to TRBJ2-5, with no clear D. V shed 1 base and J shed 5 bases, with 14 bases lying between them. The germline V gene encodes CDR1 LGHNA and CDR2 YSLEER. CDR3 length: 15 amino acids. The CDR3 region has the DNA TGCGCCAGCAGCCAAGCCCTGAGGCTGGGGGAGACCCAGTACTTC. Translated, it gives CASSQALRLGETQYF.

This rearrangement joins TRBV9 to TRBJ2-7, with 7 bases lining up with TRBD1. The germline V gene has CDR1 SGDLS and CDR2 YYNGEE. With V trimmed by 4 bases and J by 0 bases, 4 bases remained unmatched. This CDR3 has 14 residues. CDR3 residues: CASSLRDSSYEQYF. CDR3 DNA: TGTGCCAGCAGCCTAAGGGACAGCTCCTACGAGCAGTACTTC.

The chain has TRBV6-7 and TRBJ2-3; TRBD1 aligns across 9 bases. TRBV6-7 counts as an open reading frame of uncertain function. Trimming cost V 6 bases and J 4 bases; bases outside gene matches: 5. The CDR3 is 14 amino acids. This CDR3 reads CASRGDRVADTQYF. The CDR3 nucleotides are TGTGCCAGCAGGGGGGACAGGGTGGCAGATACGCAGTATTTT.